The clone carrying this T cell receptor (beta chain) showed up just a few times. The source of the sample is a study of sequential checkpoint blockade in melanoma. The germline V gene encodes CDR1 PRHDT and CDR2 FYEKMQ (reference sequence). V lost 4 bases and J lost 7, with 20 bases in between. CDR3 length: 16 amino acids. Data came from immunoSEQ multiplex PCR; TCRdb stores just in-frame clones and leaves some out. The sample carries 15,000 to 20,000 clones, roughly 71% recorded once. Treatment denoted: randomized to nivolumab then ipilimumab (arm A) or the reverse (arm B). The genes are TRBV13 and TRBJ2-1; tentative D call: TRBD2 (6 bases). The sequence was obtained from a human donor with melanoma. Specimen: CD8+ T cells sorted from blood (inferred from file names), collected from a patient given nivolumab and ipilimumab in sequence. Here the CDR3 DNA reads TGTGCCAGCAGCTCAATGGGGGTGGGAGGTCTAAATGAGCAGTTCTTC. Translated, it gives CASSSMGVGGLNEQFF.